This is a list of T cell receptor beta chains from one sample in a study of identical twins. Each CDR3 protein gets one entry after TCRdb re-called the 5' RACE reads with MiXCR. The table shows approximately 1.8 million distinct CDR3 sequences, with roughly 35% occurring only once. Sequencing was done on a sample of cord blood. The receptors stem from a newborn girl in good health. Both conserved end residues are part of each CDR3. D genes are given only for firm matches. Clone size appears in some rows only: once, few, many, or a class for an expanded clone.

j_gene: TRBJ1-2; abundance: once; v_gene: TRBV11-2; d_gene: -; CDR3nt: TGTGCCAGCAGCTTAGAATCTCTGGGGGGCCGGCATGACTACACCTTC; CDR3aa: CASSLESLGGRHDYTF
j_gene: TRBJ1-2; abundance: few; v_gene: TRBV12-3/TRBV12-4; d_gene: TRBD1; CDR3nt: TGTGCCAGCAGCAAGACAGGGGGCGAGTGGGGCTACACCTTC; CDR3aa: CASSKTGGEWGYTF
j_gene: TRBJ2-3; abundance: few; v_gene: TRBV18; d_gene: TRBD2; CDR3nt: TGTGCCAGCTCACCACCAAGCGGGGCTGTGAACGCAGATACGCAGTATTTT; CDR3aa: CASSPPSGAVNADTQYF
j_gene: TRBJ2-3; abundance: -; v_gene: TRBV18; d_gene: TRBD1; CDR3nt: TGTGCCAGCAAGGGGGCAGGTCCAGATACGCAGTATTTT; CDR3aa: CASKGAGPDTQYF
j_gene: TRBJ2-7; abundance: -; v_gene: TRBV30; d_gene: TRBD1; CDR3nt: TGTGCCTGGAGTGTACCCGGGACAGTCTCCTACGAGCAGTACTTC; CDR3aa: CAWSVPGTVSYEQYF
j_gene: TRBJ2-7; abundance: -; v_gene: TRBV20-1; d_gene: -; CDR3nt: TGCAGTGCTAGTATCAAGCGGGCGTACAATGAGCAGTACTTC; CDR3aa: CSASIKRAYNEQYF
j_gene: TRBJ2-1; abundance: few; v_gene: TRBV4-2; d_gene: TRBD2; CDR3nt: TGTGCCAGCAGCCAAGATTTGGTGGCTAGCGGAGAGCAGTTCTTC; CDR3aa: CASSQDLVASGEQFF
j_gene: TRBJ1-2; abundance: few; v_gene: TRBV12-3/TRBV12-4; d_gene: TRBD1; CDR3nt: TGTGCCAGCAGTTTAGGCGACAGGGGGCTTCCCTATGGCTACACCTTC; CDR3aa: CASSLGDRGLPYGYTF
j_gene: TRBJ2-7; abundance: few; v_gene: TRBV10-3; d_gene: -; CDR3nt: TGTGCCATCAGTGGGCTATCCTACGAGCAGTACTTC; CDR3aa: CAISGLSYEQYF
j_gene: TRBJ2-1; abundance: few; v_gene: TRBV10-3; d_gene: TRBD2; CDR3nt: TGTGCCATCAGCCTACCGACTAGCGGGAGCCCCAGCTCCTACAATGAGCAGTTCTTC; CDR3aa: CAISLPTSGSPSSYNEQFF
j_gene: TRBJ2-5; abundance: many; v_gene: TRBV4-2; d_gene: -; CDR3nt: TGTGCCAGCAGCCACGTCCAAGAGACCCAGTACTTC; CDR3aa: CASSHVQETQYF
j_gene: TRBJ2-5; abundance: many; v_gene: TRBV5-1; d_gene: -; CDR3nt: TGCGCCAGCAGCTTGGTAACAGGAATAAGACGGGAGCAGTACTTC; CDR3aa: CASSLVTGIRREQYF
j_gene: TRBJ2-2; abundance: -; v_gene: TRBV24-1; d_gene: TRBD2; CDR3nt: TGTGCCACCAGTGAGTCCCCTAGCGGGAGGTACACCGGGGAGCTGTTTTTT; CDR3aa: CATSESPSGRYTGELFF
j_gene: TRBJ2-2; abundance: few; v_gene: TRBV11-2; d_gene: -; CDR3nt: TGTGCCAGCAGGCTTCGTGACTCGGGACACGGGGAGCTGTTTTTT; CDR3aa: CASRLRDSGHGELFF
j_gene: TRBJ2-1; abundance: few; v_gene: TRBV7-2; d_gene: -; CDR3nt: TGTGCCAGCAGCTTCAGGCGCCTACTCAGTGCCAATGAGCAGTTCTTC; CDR3aa: CASSFRRLLSANEQFF
j_gene: TRBJ1-2; abundance: -; v_gene: TRBV27; d_gene: -; CDR3nt: TGTGCCAGCAAGTACCGGGGAAGCTATGGCTACACCTTC; CDR3aa: CASKYRGSYGYTF
j_gene: TRBJ2-5; abundance: few; v_gene: TRBV5-1; d_gene: TRBD2; CDR3nt: TGCGCCAGCAGCTTGTTTGCGGGAGGACCCCAAGAGACCCAGTACTTC; CDR3aa: CASSLFAGGPQETQYF
j_gene: TRBJ2-1; abundance: -; v_gene: TRBV2; d_gene: -; CDR3nt: TGTGCCAGCAGTCTTTTAGAGAACGGGGGCTTATGGGGCAATGAGCAGTTCTTC; CDR3aa: CASSLLENGGLWGNEQFF
j_gene: TRBJ1-3; abundance: -; v_gene: TRBV7-9; d_gene: TRBD1; CDR3nt: TGTGCCAGCAAGACGGACAGGGGCTCTGGAAACACCATATATTTT; CDR3aa: CASKTDRGSGNTIYF
j_gene: TRBJ2-7; abundance: -; v_gene: TRBV28; d_gene: -; CDR3nt: TGTGCCAGCAGTAATGGGAGGAACTACGAGCAGTACTTC; CDR3aa: CASSNGRNYEQYF
j_gene: TRBJ2-7; abundance: -; v_gene: TRBV6-1; d_gene: TRBD1; CDR3nt: TGTGCCAGCAGAGCACAGGGGGCGATAAACGAGCAGTACTTC; CDR3aa: CASRAQGAINEQYF
j_gene: TRBJ1-4; abundance: -; v_gene: TRBV5-1; d_gene: -; CDR3nt: TGCGCCAGCAGCCCCCAACGCCTGGGGCGGGGTGAAAAACTGTTTTTT; CDR3aa: CASSPQRLGRGEKLFF
j_gene: TRBJ2-2; abundance: -; v_gene: TRBV6-5; d_gene: -; CDR3nt: TGTGCCACCAACCGATACCCACGGGACACCGGGGAGCTGTTTTTT; CDR3aa: CATNRYPRDTGELFF
j_gene: TRBJ2-7; abundance: few; v_gene: TRBV12-3/TRBV12-4; d_gene: -; CDR3nt: TGTGCCAGCAGGGAATCCGGGACTGTCTACGAGCAGTACTTC; CDR3aa: CASRESGTVYEQYF
j_gene: TRBJ1-4; abundance: few; v_gene: TRBV5-1; d_gene: -; CDR3nt: TGCGCCAGCAGCTTGGTGGGGGCGCCTAATGAAAAACTGTTTTTT; CDR3aa: CASSLVGAPNEKLFF
j_gene: TRBJ2-3; abundance: many; v_gene: TRBV6-6; d_gene: -; CDR3nt: TGTGCCAGCAGTTACCGGGGACTAGATACGCAGTATTTT; CDR3aa: CASSYRGLDTQYF
j_gene: TRBJ2-5; abundance: once; v_gene: TRBV20-1; d_gene: -; CDR3nt: TGCAGTGCTAGAGATCTAGGGTTCCAAGAGACCCAGTACTTC; CDR3aa: CSARDLGFQETQYF
j_gene: TRBJ1-1; abundance: many; v_gene: TRBV5-1; d_gene: TRBD1; CDR3nt: TGTGCCAGCAGGGGGACTGAAGCTTTCTTT; CDR3aa: CASRGTEAFF
j_gene: TRBJ2-5; abundance: few; v_gene: TRBV10-3; d_gene: TRBD2; CDR3nt: TGTGCCATCAGTGACGGCGGGGGTAACCAAGAGACCCAGTACTTC; CDR3aa: CAISDGGGNQETQYF
j_gene: TRBJ1-5; abundance: few; v_gene: TRBV4-1; d_gene: -; CDR3nt: TGCGCCAGCAGCCAAGTACTTGACGGGACACTTTACAATCAGCCCCAGCATTTT; CDR3aa: CASSQVLDGTLYNQPQHF
j_gene: TRBJ1-1; abundance: few; v_gene: TRBV28; d_gene: TRBD1; CDR3nt: TGTGCCAGCCATCCAGGGGGGGGAACTGAAGCTTTCTTT; CDR3aa: CASHPGGGTEAFF
j_gene: TRBJ2-5; abundance: -; v_gene: TRBV12-3/TRBV12-4; d_gene: -; CDR3nt: TGTGCCAGCAGTTTTCAGGAAGAGACCCAGTACTTC; CDR3aa: CASSFQEETQYF
j_gene: TRBJ2-1; abundance: few; v_gene: TRBV3-1; d_gene: TRBD2; CDR3nt: TGTGCCAGCAGCCAAGTATCTAGCGGGGCTTACAATGAGCAGTTCTTC; CDR3aa: CASSQVSSGAYNEQFF
j_gene: TRBJ2-7; abundance: -; v_gene: TRBV20-1; d_gene: TRBD2; CDR3nt: TGCAGTGCTAGAGAGGCCCCTAGCGGGAGCAGACACAATGAGCAGTACTTC; CDR3aa: CSAREAPSGSRHNEQYF
j_gene: TRBJ2-1; abundance: -; v_gene: TRBV3-1; d_gene: TRBD2; CDR3nt: TGTGCCAGCAGCCAAGATATACTAGCGGGACGCCAGAATGAGCAGTTCTTC; CDR3aa: CASSQDILAGRQNEQFF
j_gene: TRBJ1-2; abundance: many; v_gene: TRBV3-1; d_gene: -; CDR3nt: TGTGCCAGCAGCCAAGGGGACATCCCTAACTATGGCTACACCTTC; CDR3aa: CASSQGDIPNYGYTF